This T cell receptor (beta chain) was identified during a study of blood T cell repertoires in COVID-19. TCRdb keeps only in-frame clones here, not all; method: immunoSEQ multiplex PCR. The sample has some 200,000 clones; 80% to 85% are singletons. The CDR3 covers 14 residues. Germline-derived CDR1 and CDR2 are SEHNR and FQNEAQ (reference sequence). V lost 5 bases to trimming and J lost 9 bases, with 20 bases between them. Input material: peripheral blood. The rearrangement links TRBV7-9 to TRBJ2-7; maybe TRBD2 (5 bases). This receptor was taken from an elderly woman with active or convalescent COVID-19. The CDR3 bases are TGTGCCAGCAGCGAAAGAACTAGTAGCCTCCCGCAGTACTTC. This sequence encodes CASSERTSSLPQYF.